This T cell receptor (beta chain) was recorded in a study of blood T cell repertoires in COVID-19. Turning to the study itself: Acute and convalescent COVID-19 samples came from the United States, Italy and Spain. The cDNA or gDNA used as material had been derived from T cells, B-cell-depleted T cells, or PBMCs.

One Seattle source followed patients from active infection through their disease course. In the authors' workflow: It was from reference gene primer amplification that nucleated cell counts were estimated. The protocol was immunoSEQ multiplex PCR, while the TCRdb copy is restricted to in-frame clones and leaves out a portion. The DNA gave D and trimming, while V, J and clone size come from that table. The profile shows about 480,000 clones, 80% to 90% of them singletons. This sequence originates from a man aged 18 to 29 with COVID-19, enrolled during active disease. Sequenced: peripheral blood.

The CDR3: CASRTFSGVDEQYF. CDR3 sequence (DNA): TGTGCCAGCAGGACATTTAGCGGGGTTGACGAGCAGTACTTC. This sequence joins TRBV6-5 and TRBJ2-7; 8 positions agree with TRBD2. Germline CDR1 and CDR2: MNHEY and SVGAGI. V lost 6 bases to trimming and J lost 5 bases; unmatched junction nucleotides: 9. The CDR3 sequence is 14 residues long.